The rows below give T cell receptor beta chains drawn from one sample of a study of shared clonotypes between healthy human individuals. Sequencing was performed with immunoSEQ multiplex PCR; in TCRdb, only in-frame clones are kept and a portion is missing. The sample contains roughly 500,000 clones, over 70% of which appear only once. Material for sequencing was PBMCs. Receptors originate from a woman aged 40 to 50 in good health. Some clones in this sample may be carry-over from other donors' samples. The CDR3 runs from the conserved cysteine through the conserved F or W. Each record gives: D gene, V gene, J gene, clone size, CDR3 DNA, CDR3 protein. A D gene is named only where the DNA matches it firmly. Expanded clones are given a class, and other clones once, few, many or no size at all.

>TRBD2|TRBV10-3|TRBJ2-2|-
TGTGCCATCAGTCGACTAGCGGAGACCGGGGAGCTGTTTTTT
CAISRLAETGELFF
>-|TRBV18|TRBJ2-7|-
TGTGCCAGCTCACCCGACAGGACCCGCTACGAGCAGTACTTC
CASSPDRTRYEQYF
>TRBD2|TRBV5-6|TRBJ2-1|-
TGTGCCAGCAGCTTTGGACTAGCGGATTCCAATGAGCAGTTCTTC
CASSFGLADSNEQFF
>TRBD1|TRBV2|TRBJ2-1|-
TGTGCCAGCCAAAAGGAGACAGGGACCTACAATGAGCAGTTCTTC
CASQKETGTYNEQFF
>TRBD1|TRBV2|TRBJ2-7|once
TGTGCCAGCTTGGGACAGGGAGGGGAGCAGTACTTC
CASLGQGGEQYF
>TRBD2|TRBV10-1|TRBJ2-7|-
TGCGCCAGCAGGTTCAGTTCTAGCGGCGGCTCCTACGAGCAGTACTTC
CASRFSSSGGSYEQYF
>TRBD1|TRBV28|TRBJ1-5|few
TGTGCCAGCAGTTTTCGGACAGGGGGTAGTCAGCCCCAGCATTTT
CASSFRTGGSQPQHF
>-|TRBV28|TRBJ2-7|-
TGTGCCAGCAGTTTTCCGGGGGTACGTGACGAGCAGTACTTC
CASSFPGVRDEQYF
>TRBD2|TRBV6-4|TRBJ2-1|-
TGTGCCAGCAGTGAACAGACTAGCGGAGGAGGGGTCAATGAGCAGTTCTTC
CASSEQTSGGGVNEQFF
>TRBD2|TRBV29-1|TRBJ2-3|-
TGCAGCGTTGAACCGGGACTAGCAAGAGATACGCAGTATTTT
CSVEPGLARDTQYF
>TRBD1|TRBV7-9|TRBJ1-2|-
TGTGCCAGCAGCTATACAGGGGCTGGCTATGGCTACACCTTC
CASSYTGAGYGYTF
>-|TRBV11-2|TRBJ2-1|-
TGTGCCAGCAGCTTAGGCGGGATAAGACAGTTCTTC
CASSLGGIRQFF
>-|TRBV13|TRBJ2-1|once
TGTGCCAGCAGCTTAGTTCCAGAGGCCTACAATGAGCAGTTCTTC
CASSLVPEAYNEQFF
>TRBD2|TRBV30|TRBJ2-7|few
TGTGCCTGGGAAGATAGCGGGAGATCCTACGAGCAGTACTTC
CAWEDSGRSYEQYF
>-|TRBV5-1|TRBJ2-5|-
TGCGCCAGCAGCTTGGGGGCTAGCCGTCAAGAGACCCAGTACTTC
CASSLGASRQETQYF
>TRBD1|TRBV28|TRBJ2-5|-
TGTGCCAGCAGTTTCGGGACAGGGGTAGAGACCCAGTACTTC
CASSFGTGVETQYF
>TRBD1|TRBV28|TRBJ1-5|-
TGTGCCAGCAGTTTGGTGTCTACAGGGGCCAGTCAGCCCCAGCATTTT
CASSLVSTGASQPQHF
>-|TRBV4-1|TRBJ1-4|-
TGCGCCAGCAGCCAATCAGGCGACGGTGAAAAACTGTTTTTT
CASSQSGDGEKLFF
>TRBD1|TRBV19|TRBJ2-1|-
TGTGCCAGTAGTACCACGGAAGGGGGCTTAAGGAATGAGCAGTTCTTC
CASSTTEGGLRNEQFF
>-|TRBV6-1|TRBJ1-5|-
TGTGCGTGGGGAGGGAATGATCAGCCCCAGCATTTT
CAWGGNDQPQHF
>-|TRBV11-2|TRBJ2-1|once
TGTGCCAGCAGCTTGGTGGGAGGAGGCATCGGCGATGAGCAGTTCTTC
CASSLVGGGIGDEQFF
>-|TRBV27|TRBJ2-7|-
TGTGCCAGCAGTTCGGGCTACGAGCAGTACTTC
CASSSGYEQYF
>-|TRBV15|TRBJ2-4|-
TGTGCCACCAGCAGAGCCGACAGTACTAAAAACATTCAGTACTTC
CATSRADSTKNIQYF
>TRBD2|TRBV4-1|TRBJ2-1|-
TGCGCCAGCAGCCAAGTCTGGACTAGCGGGAGACGGAGGAATGAGCAGTTCTTC
CASSQVWTSGRRRNEQFF
>-|TRBV28|TRBJ2-7|many
TGTGCCAGCAGTTTCCTCCGCTACTCACCCTACGAGCAGTACTTC
CASSFLRYSPYEQYF
>-|TRBV18|TRBJ1-5|-
TGTGCCAGCTCACCAGACAGTGGGGTAAGGCCCCAGCATTTT
CASSPDSGVRPQHF
>-|TRBV5-4|TRBJ2-5|-
TGTGCCAGCAGCTCCCCCCAGGGAGACAGGGAGACCCAGTACTTC
CASSSPQGDRETQYF
>-|TRBV5-1|TRBJ2-6|-
TGCGCCAGCAGCTTGGTCGGGACAACGCTCTCTGGGGCCAACGTCCTGACTTTC
CASSLVGTTLSGANVLTF
>-|TRBV15|TRBJ2-1|-
TGTGCCACCAGCCGAGGATCAGGACTACTGTTCTTC
CATSRGSGLLFF
>TRBD2|TRBV5-1|TRBJ2-7|-
TGCGCCAGCAGCTGGACAAGCTCTCCCACGGGGGGCTACGAGCAGTACTTC
CASSWTSSPTGGYEQYF
>TRBD1|TRBV10-2|TRBJ1-1|-
TGCGCCAGCACGCCGGGACAGACGAACACTGAAGCTTTCTTT
CASTPGQTNTEAFF
>-|TRBV5-1|TRBJ2-7|many
TGCGCCAGCAGCTTGGAACGGGGCTACGAGCAGTACTTC
CASSLERGYEQYF
>-|TRBV2|TRBJ2-7|-
TGTGCCAGCGGCACAGGGTTGGTTACCGAGCAGTACTTC
CASGTGLVTEQYF
>-|TRBV10-3|TRBJ2-7|once
TGTGCCATCAGTGAGGTAGGGGAGGTCTACGAGCAGTACTTC
CAISEVGEVYEQYF
>-|TRBV11-2|TRBJ1-2|few
TGTGCCAGCAGCTTATGGCAGGGCCATGGCTACACCTTC
CASSLWQGHGYTF
>-|TRBV21-1|TRBJ1-5|-
TGTGCCAGCAGCCCCCCCAACCAGCCCCAGCATTTT
CASSPPNQPQHF
>-|TRBV7-9|TRBJ1-2|-
TGTGCCAGCAGACGGTCGGAGGGCTACACCTTC
CASRRSEGYTF
>TRBD1|TRBV30|TRBJ1-5|-
TGTGCCTGGGGCCTCACAGGGGGCCATGGCAATCAGCCCCAGCATTTT
CAWGLTGGHGNQPQHF
>TRBD1|TRBV9|TRBJ1-4|-
TGTGCCAGCAGCGTAGCTCCCGGCGGGACAGGGAATGAAAAACTGTTTTTT
CASSVAPGGTGNEKLFF
>TRBD2|TRBV10-3|TRBJ2-2|once
TGTGCCATCAGTGAGTTCGGCGGGAGTATCACCGGGGAGCTGTTTTTT
CAISEFGGSITGELFF
>TRBD2|TRBV2|TRBJ2-5|many
TGTGCCAGCAGTGATCCGGACGGACTAGTTGGAGAGACCCAGTACTTC
CASSDPDGLVGETQYF
>-|TRBV6-1|TRBJ1-5|-
TGTGCCAGCAGTAGAGACGGGTATAGCAATCAGCCCCAGCATTTT
CASSRDGYSNQPQHF
>TRBD1|TRBV5-1|TRBJ1-4|many
TGCGCCAGCAGCTTGGGACAGGGGCGGGAAAAACTGTTTTTT
CASSLGQGREKLFF